This TCR beta chain was recovered during a study of shared clonotypes between healthy human individuals (dated by TCRdb to between 2020 and 2021). General notes on the study: Three men and two women, aged 18 to 49 years, made up the cohort. Blood TCR repertoires of five healthy adults were deeply sequenced to estimate repertoire size and the extent of clonotype sharing between individuals. To increase sequencing depth and limit assay-specific biases, TCR repertoire library preparation and sequencing were carried out by different laboratories using diverse techniques. Per donor, leukapheresis produced somewhere between about 0.94 and 9.5 billion PBMCs. On the study overall, not on this receptor specifically: Pairwise subsampling led to the expectation that sequencing depth would affect the degree of clonotype sharing among donors. Sampling was limited to blood, and TCR repertoires in tissue likely differ from TCR repertoires in blood. The small number of donors limited the genetic and exposure-history diversity represented.

The donors were healthy, HIV-negative adults with no recently reported acute infections or vaccinations. All donors were Caucasian adults living in Nashville, Tennessee, USA. For unsorted samples, tens of millions of PBMCs were counted, and genomic DNA was extracted using the QIAamp DNA Blood Mini kit. Blood was obtained by leukapheresis, after which PBMCs were separated by Ficoll-Histopaque density gradient centrifugation and cryopreserved in liquid nitrogen vapor phase. A word on this clone: Its antigen specificity is not known. No qualities accompany the bases; no much larger clone lies one base away.

TCR CDR3 regions were amplified from genomic DNA by multiplex PCR using the deep immunoSEQ assay. For each cell subset, the extracted genomic DNA was distributed evenly across all wells of several immunoSEQ 96-well plates, and each plate served as one replicate. Each replicate PCR for unsorted PBMC received about 0.3 ug genomic DNA, equal to 25,000 to 35,000 T cell genomes. Ten immunoSEQ deep assay plates were used to sequence unsorted PBMC genomic DNA. Purified libraries were quantified with a Qubit 3.0 fluorometer, sized on a Bioanalyzer 2100, and re-quantified with the KAPA Library Quantification kit. A separate single-read 150-cycle Illumina NextSeq 550 flow cell was used to sequence each immunoSEQ 96-well plate. In the source study's methods: The immunoSEQ output contained only junctional sequences without quality scores, so filtering could not match that applied to full-length reads. To assign V/J genes and CDR3, sequences were annotated using PyIR, a Python wrapper for IgBLAST v1.9, with IMGT germline references. Reads were removed for weak V/J assignments (E-value above 1e-6), missing CDR3, stop codons, out-of-frame junctions, or ambiguous translated residues. V3J clonotypes were defined by identical inferred V gene, J gene, and CDR3 amino acid sequence. Percentage overlap between repertoires was calculated by dividing the number of shared unique clonotypes by the size of the smaller repertoire. Richness of each repertoire was evaluated using RTK rarefaction, the Chao1 estimator, and Recon v2.1 estimates of unobserved clonotypes. TCRdb took this table from immuneACCESS and kept in-frame rearrangements with V and J called. Such tables lack part of the clones; where checked against another copy, unresolved V genes explain under half of the gap, and the rest is unexplained. That table supplies the V and J calls and clone size; D and trimming were determined from the DNA. This sample gives fewer than 650,000 clones in total; around 78% of them show up just once. The top ten constitute approximately 12% of the sample.

V and J are truncated by 7 bases and 2 bases respectively, leaving an intervening sequence of 7 bases. Based on the germline V gene, the CDR1 and CDR2 sequences are SQVTM and ANQGSEA. The CDR3 covers 11 residues, taking in both the cysteine and the phenylalanine. The sequence is cut down to CDR3 DNA, 33 bases in frame from base 1. The sequencing input was PBMCs. The clonotype originates from a woman aged 40 to 50 in good health. Some clones in this sample may be carry-over from other donors' samples. This sequence uses TRBV29-1 and TRBJ2-3, with the D gene not confidently named. The nucleotides are TGCAGCGCCGTTCCCACAGATACGCAGTATTTT. Its protein is CSAVPTDTQYF.